Below are 29 T cell receptor beta chains sequenced from a single sample in a study of blood T cell repertoires in COVID-19. TCRdb's table, derived via immunoSEQ multiplex PCR, lists solely in-frame clones and lacks some. The sample has more than 120,000 clones; roughly 85% are singletons. The sequenced material came from peripheral blood. These receptors all stem from a human donor with acute or convalescent COVID-19. The donor label of this sample is uncertain.

The chain joins TRBV4-2 to TRBJ1-1; D not certain. The CDR3 is 14 residues long. The V gene lost 0 bases and the J gene lost 5 bases, with 10 bases spanning the gap. Per the germline V gene, CDR1 is LGHNA and CDR2 is YNFKEQ. This CDR3 is CASSQELAGTEAFF. CDR3 nucleotide sequence: TGTGCCAGCAGCCAAGAACTCGCGGGGACTGAAGCTTTCTTT.

The chain employs TRBV12-3 or TRBV12-4 and TRBJ1-2; no clear D gene. There are 11 residues in the CDR3. Trimming cost V 4 bases and J 4 bases, with 4 bases left between them. The CDR3 DNA is TGTGCCAGCAGTTCGGGCTATGGCTACACCTTC. It specifies CASSSGYGYTF.

The chain joins TRBV6-5 to TRBJ1-1, with unresolved D. The CDR3 sequence is 16 residues long. Looked up from germline, CDR1 is MNHEY and CDR2 is SVGAGI. V shed 0 bases and J shed 0 bases, with 11 bases lying between them. Here the CDR3 reads CASSYSNALMNTEAFF. The DNA for the CDR3 is TGTGCCAGCAGTTACTCGAATGCGCTCATGAACACTGAAGCTTTCTTT.

The V gene is TRBV5-4, the J gene TRBJ1-1, with a possible D match to TRBD1 (5 bases). This CDR3 contains 14 residues. V was shortened by 1 base and J by 1 base, with 8 bases between the two germline ends. Germline V CDR1 and CDR2: SGHNT, YYREEE (reference sequence). The CDR3 is CASSLSQGNTEAFF. The DNA of the CDR3 is TGTGCCAGCAGCTTGAGCCAGGGGAACACTGAAGCTTTCTTT.

V usage is TRBV21-1 and J usage is TRBJ1-2. TRBV21-1 is a pseudogene locus. The CDR3 is made up of 16 amino acids. The CDR3 reads CASSKILGSLYYGYTF. The CDR3 region has the DNA TGTGCCAGCAGCAAAATCCTGGGGAGCCTGTACTATGGCTACACCTTC.

The rearrangement uses TRBV6-5 and TRBJ1-1, with 9 bases matching TRBD1. Trimming removed 4 bases from V and 5 bases from J; junction bases left unmatched: 8. Germline-derived CDR1 and CDR2 are MNHEY and SVGAGI. The CDR3 consists of 15 residues. The CDR3, as DNA: TGTGCCAGCAGTTTAAACAGGGGGCACGGAACTGAAGCTTTCTTT. This codes for CASSLNRGHGTEAFF.

The chain combines TRBV4-1 with TRBJ2-5; the D gene is possibly TRBD1 (6 bases). The length of the CDR3 is 18 residues. Looked up from germline, CDR1 is MGHRA and CDR2 is YSYEKL. Trimming cost V 5 bases and J 7 bases, with 29 bases left between them. CDR3 amino acids: CASSAQSTSDRRTTTQYF. The CDR3 bases are TGCGCCAGCAGCGCTCAATCGACCTCAGACAGGAGAACCACGACCCAGTACTTC.

This clone was counted a single time. This sequence joins TRBV6-5 and TRBJ1-4; D might be TRBD1 (6 bases). Germline CDR1 reads MNHEY; CDR2 reads SVGAGI. This CDR3 contains 14 residues. V lost 4 bases and J lost 7, with 13 bases in between. As DNA, the CDR3 is TGTGCCAGCAGTTCCACAGGGAGCAGTGAAAAACTGTTTTTT. It codes for CASSSTGSSEKLFF.

The chain links TRBV5-1 to TRBJ1-1, with a tentative D call TRBD1 (6 bases). Germline CDR1 SGHRS, CDR2 YFSETQ. The CDR3 totals 14 residues. V shed 5 bases and J shed 1 base, with 12 bases lying between them. CDR3 DNA sequence: TGCGCCAGCAGGTATCAGGGGTCGAACACTGAAGCTTTCTTT. It yields the protein CASRYQGSNTEAFF.

This sequence joins TRBV18 and TRBJ2-1; TRBD2 matches at 14 bases. The CDR3 extends over 16 amino acids. From germline, CDR1 is KGHSH and CDR2 LQKENI. With V trimmed by 3 bases and J by 6 bases, 4 bases remained unmatched. Here the CDR3 reads CASSPLGLAGANEQFF. CDR3 nucleotide sequence: TGTGCCAGCTCACCGCTGGGACTAGCGGGGGCCAATGAGCAGTTCTTC.

This chain connects TRBV5-1 to TRBJ1-2; 8 bases match TRBD1. Germline trimming cut 4 bases from V and 5 bases from J; bases unmatched to any gene: 13. The CDR3 extends over 16 amino acids. Germline V lookup: CDR1 SGHRS, CDR2 YFSETQ. The CDR3 DNA is TGCGCCAGCAGCGACCGGGACAGGTTGGGGGCTTATGGCTACACCTTC. This gives the protein CASSDRDRLGAYGYTF.

The rearrangement uses TRBV6-6 and TRBJ1-2; 12 bases agree with TRBD1. Trimming cost V 7 bases and J 5 bases; bases outside gene matches: 14. CDR3 length: 17 residues. Germline V gene sequence: CDR1 MNHNY, CDR2 SVGAGI (reference sequence). The chain's CDR3 is CASNRAGTGGFWYGYTF. DNA of the CDR3: TGTGCCAGCAATCGAGCCGGGACAGGGGGCTTTTGGTATGGCTACACCTTC.

The CDR3 here is CASSPRGDTQYF. The DNA for the CDR3 is TGTGCCAGCAGCCCCAGGGGAGATACGCAGTATTTT. V gene TRBV3-1 (or the pseudogene TRBV3-2) combines with J gene TRBJ2-3, with D tentatively TRBD1 (6 bases). The V gene lost 4 bases and the J gene lost 5 bases, with 7 bases spanning the gap. Germline V gives CDR1 LGHDT, CDR2 YNNKEL (reference sequence). The length of the CDR3 is 12 residues.

This rearrangement joins TRBV19 to TRBJ1-5; TRBD1 might be the D (5 bases). V lost 3 bases to trimming and J lost 5 bases, with 14 bases between them. This CDR3 has 15 amino acids. Per germline, CDR1 LNHDA and CDR2 SQIVND (reference sequence). In DNA, the CDR3 is TGTGCCAGTAGTATGCTGGGGGGTTTTGATCAGCCCCAGCATTTT. Amino acid sequence: CASSMLGGFDQPQHF.

The chain is built from TRBV6-5 and TRBJ1-4; 7 positions agree with TRBD1. Losses at the gene ends were 6 bases for V and 4 bases for J; bases not matched to a gene: 2. This CDR3 region has 13 residues. CDR1 and CDR2 from the germline V gene are MNHEY and SVGAGI. This chain's CDR3 is CASRGQINEKLFF. The CDR3 coding sequence is TGTGCCAGCAGGGGACAGATTAATGAAAAACTGTTTTTT.

This clone was seen more than once but under ten times. This chain uses TRBV6-6 with TRBJ2-3, with D uncertain. Trimming pared 0 bases from V and 9 bases from J, leaving 4 bases between. Germline CDR1 and CDR2: MNHNY and SVGAGI (reference sequence). The CDR3 consists of 11 residues. This chain's CDR3 is CASSYSRTQYF. The DNA for the CDR3 is TGTGCCAGCAGTTACTCGAGGACGCAGTATTTT.

This clone has just one count. The V call is TRBV27, the J call TRBJ1-5; 8 nucleotides line up with TRBD1. The CDR3 length is 15 residues. Germline CDR1 reads MNHEY; CDR2 reads SMNVEV (reference sequence). V gave up 6 bases and J gave up 7 bases; unmatched junction bases: 11. The DNA of the CDR3 is TGTGCCAGCAGCCAACTGGACAGGGTAGGACAGCCCCAGCATTTT. Protein product: CASSQLDRVGQPQHF.

Details on this clone: One end of the junction varies from germline; a read error may be responsible. The chain carries TRBV5-1 and TRBJ2-3; TRBD2 might be the D (6 bases). This CDR3 spans 15 amino acids. The V gene's germline CDR1 is SGHRS and CDR2 YFSETQ. The CDR3: CASSPSSGRSDTRYF. The CDR3, as DNA: TGCGCCAGCAGCCCTTCGAGCGGGCGGTCGGATACGCGGTATTTT.

The chain links TRBV7-8 to TRBJ2-2; 7 bases line up with TRBD2. The CDR3 runs 14 residues. The V segment lost 6 bases and the J segment 0 bases; nucleotides outside the gene matches: 1. The germline V gene has CDR1 SGHVS and CDR2 FQNEAQ. The CDR3 sequence is CASSSGPNTGELFF. In nucleotides, the CDR3 is TGTGCCAGCAGTAGCGGGCCGAACACCGGGGAGCTGTTTTTT.

V is TRBV2 and J is TRBJ2-1; 11 bases match TRBD2. The CDR3 totals 15 residues. The germline V gene has CDR1 SNHLY and CDR2 FYNNEI. Germline trimming cut 8 bases from V and 4 bases from J; bases unmatched to any gene: 7. The CDR3 region has the DNA TGTGCCAGCCAGGCCGGGACTAGCGGATACAATGAGCAGTTCTTC. Its protein is CASQAGTSGYNEQFF.

CDR3 sequence reads: CASSTGQGRTEAFF. CDR3 bases: TGTGCCAGCAGTACAGGACAGGGGAGGACTGAAGCTTTCTTT. This rearrangement joins TRBV28 to TRBJ1-1, with 9 bases that match TRBD1. Unmatched junction bases numbered 6, after V lost 5 bases and J lost 5 bases. Germline loops: CDR1 MDHEN, CDR2 SYDVKM. This CDR3 is 14 amino acids long.

The V call is TRBV5-1, the J call TRBJ1-6, with D perhaps matching TRBD1 (6 bases). V lost 4 bases and J lost 9, with 17 bases in between. CDR1 and CDR2 from the germline V gene are SGHRS and YFSETQ. This CDR3 spans 15 amino acids. In DNA, the CDR3 is TGCGCCAGCAGCCCGGGGACATCTCAAGGTTCACCCCTCCACTTT. Its translation: CASSPGTSQGSPLHF.

The rearrangement links TRBV24-1 to TRBJ2-4; TRBD1 agrees at 9 bases. Germline V gene lookup returns CDR1 KGHDR and CDR2 SFDVKD. The CDR3 is made up of 16 amino acids. The J segment lost 7 bases and the V segment lost 4 bases, leaving 10 bases of the junction unmatched. CDR3 region: CATSEARPGQGNIQYF. The CDR3 coding sequence is TGTGCCACCAGTGAAGCCCGCCCGGGACAGGGCAACATTCAGTACTTC.

In its sample, this clone was seen a few times. The chain uses TRBV5-1 and TRBJ1-1, with 8 nucleotides matching TRBD1. The V and J ends lost 0 bases and 3 bases, in that order; junction bases with no gene match: 4. Germline V gene sequence: CDR1 SGHRS, CDR2 YFSETQ. CDR3 length equals 15 residues. The CDR3 DNA follows: TGCGCCAGCAGCTTGGACGGACAGGGTTACACTGAAGCTTTCTTT. It translates to CASSLDGQGYTEAFF.

The chain employs TRBV19 and TRBJ1-2; D perhaps matches TRBD1 (6 bases). Germline loops: CDR1 LNHDA, CDR2 SQIVND (reference sequence). The CDR3 is 14 residues long. V was clipped by 2 bases and J by 4 bases, with 11 bases between them. CDR3 amino acids: CASSIQGQVYGYTF. CDR3 bases: TGTGCCAGTAGTATACAGGGGCAAGTCTATGGCTACACCTTC.

This chain's CDR3 is CASGLGPGEQFF. The CDR3 coding sequence is TGTGCCAGTGGACTGGGCCCGGGTGAGCAGTTCTTC. The chain employs TRBV5-6 and TRBJ2-1; D may be TRBD2 (5 bases). The CDR3 covers 12 residues. The V gene's germline CDR1 is SGHDT and CDR2 YYEEEE. V was trimmed by 8 bases and J by 9 bases, leaving 15 bases between them.

This chain links TRBV2 with TRBJ1-5, with TRBD1 matching over 7 bases. J gave up 5 bases and V 4 bases, and 8 bases lay outside the gene matches. The V gene's germline CDR1 is SNHLY and CDR2 FYNNEI. CDR3 size: 15 residues. The CDR3 sequence is CASSGGTERYQPQHF. DNA of the CDR3: TGTGCCAGCAGTGGCGGGACAGAAAGATATCAGCCCCAGCATTTT.

For this clone: Because the CDR3's place on the DNA is in doubt, the DNA is left out and the CDR3 is given as listed by TCRdb. This chain connects TRBV2 to TRBJ1-4; the D call TRBD1 from the table was never checked on the DNA. Germline values: CDR1 SNHLY, CDR2 FYNNEI. The length of the CDR3 is 14 amino acids, counting both ends. The CDR3 region is CASILDRGRVKLFF.

The rearrangement uses TRBV30 and TRBJ1-2; 9 positions agree with TRBD1. This CDR3 has 14 amino acids. V lost 3 bases and J lost 3; bases outside the gene matches: 5. Germline CDR1 and CDR2: GTSNPN and SVGIG (reference sequence). The CDR3 region has the DNA TGTGCCTGGAGCGGGACAGGGATAGACTATGGCTACACCTTC. Amino acid sequence: CAWSGTGIDYGYTF.